This T cell receptor beta chain was captured in a study of blood T cell repertoires in COVID-19. Authors' methods: Counts of nucleated cells, estimated from reference gene primer amplification, were obtained. Here immunoSEQ multiplex PCR was the method, and the copy in TCRdb shows in-frame clones only, minus some. D and trimming come from the DNA, and the V and J calls and clone size come from that table. The table lists 250,000 or so clones, around 87% of them singletons, with 1.5% to 2% in the top ten. The CDR3 sequence is 14 residues long. The germline gives CDR1 LNHDA, CDR2 SQIVND (reference sequence). With 1 base removed from V and 7 bases from J, the gap between germline ends came to 11 bases.

Sequenced sample: PBMCs or T cells enriched from blood (not recorded which). The rearrangement links TRBV19 to TRBJ1-5; weak D call: TRBD1 (6 bases). The clonotype comes from a woman in her forties or fifties who had recovered from COVID-19. The CDR3 sequence is CASSIVTGGQPQHF. CDR3 sequence (DNA): TGTGCCAGTAGTATAGTAACTGGGGGCCAGCCCCAGCATTTT.